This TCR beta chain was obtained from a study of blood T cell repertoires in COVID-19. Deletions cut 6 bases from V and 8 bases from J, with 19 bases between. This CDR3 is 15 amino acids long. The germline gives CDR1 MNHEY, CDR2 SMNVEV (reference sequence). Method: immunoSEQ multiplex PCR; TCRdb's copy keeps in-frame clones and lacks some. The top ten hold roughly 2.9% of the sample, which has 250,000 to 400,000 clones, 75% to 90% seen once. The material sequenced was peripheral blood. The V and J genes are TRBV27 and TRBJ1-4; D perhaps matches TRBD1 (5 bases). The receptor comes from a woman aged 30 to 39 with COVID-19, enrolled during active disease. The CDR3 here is CASRDTGLGWEKLFF. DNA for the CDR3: TGTGCCAGCAGGGACACAGGTTTGGGATGGGAAAAACTGTTTTTT. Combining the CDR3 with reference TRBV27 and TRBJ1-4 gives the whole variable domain EAQVTQNPRYLITVTGKKLTVTCSQNMNHEYMSWYRQDPGLGLRQIYYSMNVEVTDKGDVPEGYKVSRKEKRNFPLILESPSPNQTSLYFCASRDTGLGWEKLFFGSGTQLSVL.